Listed below are T cell receptor beta chains from one sample, sequenced in a study of T-cell reconstitution after alpha-beta-depleted transplantation in children. Each CDR3 protein gets one entry after TCRdb re-called the PCR reads with MiXCR. This table has hundreds of thousands of distinct CDR3 sequences, 16% appearing once. The sample was PBMCs, mostly from graft donor cells, taken 360 days after TCRalphabeta/CD19-depleted stem cell transplant. These receptors all stem from a male patient between 2 and 10 years old who had a stem cell transplant for acute lymphoblastic leukemia, so the T cells may come from the graft donor. Both conserved end residues are part of each CDR3. The D gene is left open where the match is weak. The size field is filled for only some rows; it gives once, few, many or a size class.

>TRBV10-3|TRBD1|NA|TRBJ2-7
CAISAGDGTATYGQYF
TGTGCCATCAGTGCGGGTGACGGGACAGCTACCTACGGGCAGTACTTC
>TRBV4-3|NA|many|TRBJ1-6
CASSLPGQNSPLHF
TGCGCCAGCAGCCTCCCGGGTCAAAATTCACCCCTCCACTTT
>TRBV15|NA|few|TRBJ1-3
CATSRGTASGNTIYF
TGTGCCACCAGCAGAGGTACGGCCTCTGGAAACACCATATATTTT
>TRBV20-1|NA|NA|TRBJ2-1
CSARDPEQFF
TGCAGTGCTAGAGACCCAGAGCAGTTCTTC
>TRBV11-2|NA|NA|TRBJ2-1
CASSLHFYNEQFF
TGTGCCAGCAGCCTCCACTTCTACAATGAGCAGTTCTTC
>TRBV28|TRBD2|once|TRBJ2-7
CASSFPPLGLADEQYF
TGTGCCAGCAGTTTCCCCCCCTTAGGACTAGCCGACGAGCAGTACTTC
>TRBV18|NA|NA|TRBJ2-1
CASSRVRDNEQFF
TGTGCCAGCTCACGGGTCAGGGACAATGAGCAGTTCTTC
>TRBV6-1|TRBD1|NA|TRBJ2-3
CASSRGTGQGPDTQYF
TGTGCCAGCAGTCGGGGCACGGGACAGGGACCAGATACGCAGTATTTT
>TRBV11-2|TRBD2|NA|TRBJ2-3
CASRTEGLAGGPSTDTQYF
TGTGCCAGCAGAACGGAGGGACTAGCGGGAGGTCCTAGCACAGATACGCAGTATTTT
>TRBV5-1|TRBD2|NA|TRBJ2-5
CASSWVTSAETQYF
TGCGCCAGCAGCTGGGTGACTAGCGCAGAGACCCAGTACTTC
>TRBV24-1|NA|NA|TRBJ2-1
CATQGGPTYNEQFF
TGTGCCACCCAAGGGGGGCCTACCTACAATGAGCAGTTCTTC
>TRBV19|NA|few|TRBJ1-2
CASSVDGLYGYTF
TGTGCCAGTAGTGTGGACGGACTCTATGGCTACACCTTC
>TRBV5-1|TRBD1|NA|TRBJ2-3
CASSLDGTGNFQWGTDTQYF
TGCGCCAGCTCTCTCGACGGGACAGGGAATTTTCAATGGGGCACAGATACGCAGTATTTT
>TRBV15|NA|NA|TRBJ1-1
CATSLEAGQENTEAFF
TGTGCCACCAGCTTGGAGGCAGGGCAGGAGAACACTGAAGCTTTCTTT
>TRBV11-2|NA|NA|TRBJ2-7
CASSPDPGGTKQYF
TGTGCCAGCAGCCCCGACCCTGGGGGGACCAAACAGTACTTC
>TRBV5-1|TRBD2|NA|TRBJ2-3
CASSLGGSGSSTDTQYF
TGCGCCAGCAGCCTTGGGGGGAGCGGGAGCAGCACAGATACGCAGTATTTT
>TRBV12-3/TRBV12-4|NA|NA|TRBJ1-4
CASSPPDSEKLFF
TGTGCCAGCAGCCCCCCCGACAGTGAAAAACTGTTTTTT
>TRBV19|TRBD1|NA|TRBJ2-3
CASSLQGTSRDTQYF
TGTGCCAGTAGTCTACAGGGGACCTCTAGGGATACGCAGTATTTT
>TRBV4-3|TRBD2|few|TRBJ2-7
CASSQELAGVRRGLYEQYF
TGCGCCAGCAGCCAAGAACTCGCGGGAGTGAGGCGGGGCCTCTACGAGCAGTACTTC
>TRBV10-3|NA|few|TRBJ1-3
CAISEWHSPGNTIYF
TGTGCCATCAGTGAGTGGCATTCTCCTGGAAACACCATATATTTT
>TRBV27|TRBD2|NA|TRBJ2-5
CASRGGSSPVTQYF
TGTGCCAGCAGAGGCGGGAGTAGTCCCGTGACCCAGTACTTC
>TRBV19|NA|many|TRBJ2-3
CASSPKSTRGTDTQYF
TGTGCCAGTAGTCCCAAATCAACCCGTGGCACAGATACGCAGTATTTT
>TRBV6-2/TRBV6-3|NA|NA|TRBJ2-7
CASRPDGAREQYF
TGTGCCAGCAGACCGGACGGGGCTAGGGAGCAGTACTTC
>TRBV5-1|TRBD2|NA|TRBJ2-1
CASSLSGTAYNEQFF
TGCGCCAGCAGCTTAAGCGGGACCGCCTACAATGAGCAGTTCTTC
>TRBV28|TRBD1|NA|TRBJ2-7
CASSLGVGTGRVF
TGTGCCAGCAGTTTAGGCGTGGGGACAGGGCGAGTCTTC
>TRBV20-1|NA|few|TRBJ1-2
CSARGTGYGYTF
TGCAGTGCTAGGGGGACGGGCTATGGCTACACCTTC
>TRBV7-6|TRBD1|NA|TRBJ2-5
CASSVGTTGFQETQYF
TGTGCCAGCAGCGTGGGGACGACAGGGTTCCAAGAGACCCAGTACTTC
>TRBV28|NA|NA|TRBJ2-2
CASRIGTYSTGELFF
TGTGCCAGCAGAATAGGGACTTACTCAACCGGGGAGCTGTTTTTT
>TRBV7-9|NA|many|TRBJ2-7
CASSLAGPFREQYF
TGTGCCAGCAGCCTCGCAGGGCCCTTTAGAGAGCAGTACTTC
>TRBV6-5|NA|many|TRBJ1-1
CASSYSGQEEAFF
TGTGCCAGCAGTTACTCGGGCCAGGAGGAGGCTTTCTTT
>TRBV28|NA|many|TRBJ2-5
CASSPLVRETQYF
TGTGCCAGCAGTCCCCTGGTCCGAGAGACCCAGTACTTC
>TRBV25-1|NA|few|TRBJ2-3
CASSESAGSTDTQYF
TGTGCCAGCAGTGAATCGGCAGGTAGCACAGATACGCAGTATTTT
>TRBV5-1|TRBD1|NA|TRBJ2-7
CASQDIRTGVSEQYF
TGCGCCAGCCAGGACATCCGGACAGGGGTCTCCGAGCAGTACTTC
>TRBV29-1|TRBD1|many|TRBJ2-7
CSVAGGARGYEQYF
TGCAGCGTTGCAGGGGGAGCGAGAGGTTACGAGCAGTACTTC
>TRBV5-1|TRBD2|few|TRBJ2-3
CASSLGFLAGGLPSTDTQYF
TGCGCCAGCAGCTTGGGATTCCTAGCGGGAGGGCTTCCTAGCACAGATACGCAGTATTTT
>TRBV29-1|TRBD2|few|TRBJ2-3
CSVPWRGGSTDTQYF
TGCAGCGTCCCCTGGCGGGGGGGAAGCACAGATACGCAGTATTTT
>TRBV5-6|NA|few|TRBJ1-1
CASSLGSGMNTEAFF
TGTGCCAGCAGCTTGGGCTCGGGGATGAACACTGAAGCTTTCTTT
>TRBV15|TRBD2|NA|TRBJ2-1
CATSIAGGSYNEQFF
TGTGCCACCAGCATAGCGGGAGGCTCCTACAATGAGCAGTTCTTC
>TRBV27|NA|many|TRBJ2-7
CASGQDYEQYF
TGTGCCAGCGGGCAGGACTACGAGCAGTACTTC
>TRBV5-8|NA|many|TRBJ2-3
CASSVGGWTQYF
TGTGCCAGCAGCGTTGGGGGGTGGACGCAGTATTTT
>TRBV20-1|NA|once|TRBJ1-1
CSAAPTDLNTEAFF
TGCAGTGCCGCTCCTACGGACCTGAACACTGAAGCTTTCTTT
>TRBV20-1|NA|few|TRBJ1-6
CSASPGDGSPLHF
TGCAGTGCTAGCCCCGGGGACGGTTCACCCCTCCACTTT
>TRBV7-6|TRBD2|many|TRBJ2-1
CASSLTSGESYNEQFF
TGTGCCAGCAGCTTGACTAGCGGAGAGTCCTACAATGAGCAGTTCTTC
>TRBV28|NA|NA|TRBJ2-7
CASSWARYEQYF
TGTGCCAGCAGTTGGGCCCGATATGAGCAGTACTTC
>TRBV5-1|NA|NA|TRBJ2-6
CASSLDSSGANVLTF
TGCGCCAGCAGCTTGGACTCCTCTGGGGCCAACGTCCTGACTTTC
>TRBV27|NA|NA|TRBJ2-7
CASSVTRGGSYEQYF
TGTGCCAGCAGCGTCACAAGGGGTGGTTCCTACGAGCAGTACTTC
>TRBV5-5|NA|few|TRBJ2-7
CASSLDQGVYEQYF
TGTGCCAGCAGCTTGGACCAGGGAGTATACGAGCAGTACTTC
>TRBV30|NA|NA|TRBJ1-1
CAWSGQPNTEAFF
TGTGCCTGGAGTGGACAGCCGAACACTGAAGCTTTCTTT
>TRBV7-3|NA|NA|TRBJ2-3
CASSRGRVWGTDTQYF
TGTGCCAGCAGCCGTGGCCGGGTTTGGGGCACAGATACGCAGTATTTT
>TRBV3-1|NA|NA|TRBJ2-7
CASSSSINKTYEQYF
TGTGCCAGCAGCTCAAGTATTAACAAGACCTACGAGCAGTACTTC
>TRBV7-9|NA|few|TRBJ2-1
CASSLVGMSSYNEQFF
TGTGCCAGCAGCTTAGTGGGTATGAGCTCCTACAATGAGCAGTTCTTC
>TRBV7-2|NA|few|TRBJ1-5
CASSPTGGPQPQHF
TGTGCCAGCAGCCCGACGGGGGGCCCTCAGCCCCAGCATTTT
>TRBV29-1|NA|NA|TRBJ1-5
CSAGDLRGEPQHF
TGCAGCGCCGGGGACCTCCGAGGGGAGCCCCAGCATTTT
>TRBV7-9|NA|once|TRBJ2-5
CASSFGDLGTQYF
TGTGCCAGCAGCTTCGGGGACCTCGGGACCCAGTACTTC